This T cell receptor (beta chain) was sequenced for a study of blood T cells in healthy people across ages. The use of a sample-barcoded 5' primer and a J-beta primer mix characterized a second PCR of 7 to 11 cycles. TCRdb reanalysed the 5' RACE reads using MiXCR and keeps one entry per CDR3 protein. This sample carries 1.5 million to 2 million distinct CDR3 sequences, 40% to 55% of them seen once, and the ten largest clones take around 2.1%. CDR1 is MNHEY and CDR2 is SVGAGI in the germline V gene. V shed 5 bases, J shed 7 bases, and the junction held 6 bases outside the gene matches. This CDR3 has 14 residues. This clonotype came up a few times.

The sequence came from a woman aged 40 to 55 in good health. The sample was blood. This sequence joins TRBV6-5 and TRBJ2-4, with TRBD1 identical over 9 bases. The CDR3 here is CASSGTGGGNIQYF. For the CDR3, the DNA is TGTGCCAGCAGTGGAACAGGGGGCGGGAACATTCAGTACTTC.